Following are 23 T cell receptor beta chains from one sample sequenced in a study of beta chain features in type 1 diabetes (dated by TCRdb to about 2018). To prepare the library, the immunoSEQ multiplex PCR assay was applied. The entire isolated RNA was reverse transcribed using the High Capacity cDNA Reverse Transcription Kit, and thus expressed TCRB transcripts were sequenced. Not all clones reach the TCRdb copy of this immuneACCESS table, which keeps in-frame sequences only. Checked studies attribute under half of the gap to unresolved V genes and leave the rest unexplained. This sample gives under 900,000 clones in total; 15% to 20% of them show up just once. Of the sample, 0.02% to 0.025% is held by the ten largest clones. The sample taken for sequencing was naive CD4+ T cells from blood. What this sample's cell subset or site label stands for: true naive CD4+ T cells. The receptors were gathered from a woman aged 18 to 35 in good health.

This clone was observed a few times. This chain joins TRBV14 and TRBJ1-1; D uncertain. Trimming cost V 3 bases and J 0 bases, with 8 bases left between them. CDR1 and CDR2 from the germline V gene are SGHDN and FVKESK. The CDR3 spans 14 residues. The DNA of the CDR3 is TGTGCCAGCAGCCACGGCAGCATGAACACTGAAGCTTTCTTT. It translates to CASSHGSMNTEAFF.

This clone has a count of ten or more. The V and J genes are TRBV2 and TRBJ1-1; TRBD1 matches at 9 bases. V shed 6 bases, J shed 4 bases, and the junction held 6 bases outside the gene matches. CDR1 and CDR2 (germline): SNHLY, FYNNEI. The CDR3 is made up of 14 amino acids. For the CDR3, the DNA is TGTGCCAGCAGGTCCGGGACAGGGATCACTGAAGCTTTCTTT. Protein: CASRSGTGITEAFF.

This clone was recorded a few times. This rearrangement joins TRBV9 to TRBJ1-4; D is undetermined. CDR3 length: 15 amino acids. Trimming left V 0 bases short and J 3 bases short, with 9 bases between. Germline values: CDR1 SGDLS, CDR2 YYNGEE. CDR3 sequence: CASSVGVGPNEKLFF. The CDR3, as DNA: TGTGCCAGCAGCGTAGGAGTAGGACCTAATGAAAAACTGTTTTTT.

The V and J genes are TRBV2 and TRBJ2-7; D ambiguous. Germline V gene data show CDR1 as SNHLY and CDR2 as FYNNEI. Deletions cut 7 bases from V and 6 bases from J, with 13 bases between. The CDR3 sequence is 12 residues long. Written as DNA, the CDR3 is TGTGCCAGCACCAAGCCCCCCTCCGAGCAGTACTTC. This translates into CASTKPPSEQYF.

The V gene is TRBV15, the J gene TRBJ2-7, with TRBD1 matching over 8 bases. V lost 1 base and J lost 5; bases outside the gene matches: 4. This CDR3 spans 14 amino acids. The germline V gene encodes CDR1 LNHNV and CDR2 YYDKDF (reference sequence). CDR3 region: CATSRVTGGDEQYF. In DNA form, the CDR3 reads TGTGCCACCAGCAGAGTTACAGGGGGTGACGAGCAGTACTTC.

The chain employs TRBV5-1 and TRBJ2-7; the match to TRBD2 covers 7 bases. The CDR3 runs 14 residues. With 1 base clipped from V and 2 bases from J, the junction kept 3 bases outside the gene matches. The V gene's germline CDR1 is SGHRS and CDR2 YFSETQ. CDR3 sequence reads: CASSLTAGAYEQYF. In DNA, the CDR3 is TGCGCCAGCAGCTTGACTGCGGGGGCCTACGAGCAGTACTTC. The variable domain in full, with the rest retrieved from reference TRBV5-1 and TRBJ2-7, is KAGVTQTPRYLIKTRGQQVTLSCSPISGHRSVSWYQQTPGQGLQFLFEYFSETQRNKGNFPGRFSGRQFSNSRSEMNVSTLELGDSALYLCASSLTAGAYEQYFGPGTRLTVT.

The V and J genes are TRBV7-2 and TRBJ2-3; TRBD2 matches at 14 bases. The CDR3 is 15 residues long. V shed 5 bases, J shed 6 bases, and the junction held 4 bases outside the gene matches. Germline assignment: CDR1 SGHTA and CDR2 FQGNSA. CDR3 nucleotide sequence: TGTGCCAGCAGCCTTTGGACTAGCGGGAGGGATACGCAGTATTTT. Translation: CASSLWTSGRDTQYF.

This clone was seen a handful of times. The chain recombines TRBV7-2 with TRBJ2-5; no reliable D call. From germline, CDR1 is SGHTA and CDR2 FQGNSA. The V gene lost 3 bases and the J gene lost 3 bases, with 8 bases spanning the gap. The length of the CDR3 is 13 residues. Here the CDR3 reads CASSFGQKETQYF. In nucleotides, the CDR3 is TGTGCCAGCAGCTTCGGGCAAAAAGAGACCCAGTACTTC.

This clone came up a few times. The DNA for the CDR3 is TGTGCCAGCAGCTTTTTAGAGACCCAGTACTTC. This encodes CASSFLETQYF. The gene calls are TRBV7-9 and TRBJ2-5; D ambiguous. CDR1 SEHNR and CDR2 FQNEAQ come from the germline V gene (reference sequence). V was pared by 3 bases and J by 4 bases, with 3 bases between. The CDR3 contains 11 residues.

The genes are TRBV7-9 and TRBJ2-1; the D is unclear. Germline CDR1 SEHNR, CDR2 FQNEAQ (reference sequence). The CDR3 totals 13 residues. The V end was cut by 2 bases, the J end by 3 bases, with 5 bases between. The CDR3 sequence: CASSLQVYNEQFF. The CDR3 nucleotides are TGTGCCAGCAGCTTACAGGTCTACAATGAGCAGTTCTTC.

This clone came up a few times. V gene TRBV11-2 combines with J gene TRBJ2-1, with 9 bases identical to TRBD1. This CDR3 is built from 16 residues. Trimming removed 1 base from V and 12 bases from J; junction bases left unmatched: 13. Germline CDR1 reads SGHAT; CDR2 reads FQNNGV. The CDR3 loop reads CASSLGRGQGSARQFF. The CDR3 DNA sequence: TGTGCCAGCAGCTTAGGGCGGGGACAGGGAAGTGCAAGGCAGTTCTTC. The whole variable domain, remainder taken from reference TRBV11-2 and TRBJ2-1, is EAGVAQSPRYKIIEKRQSVAFWCNPISGHATLYWYQQILGQGPKLLIQFQNNGVVDDSQLPKDRFSAERLKGVDSTLKIQPAKLEDSAVYLCASSLGRGQGSARQFFGPGTRLTVL.

This clone was found a few times. Different DNA sequences within this sample yield the same CDR3. The chain has TRBV28 and TRBJ1-2, with 7 bases lining up with TRBD1. Germline CDR1 reads MDHEN; CDR2 reads SYDVKM. The CDR3 has 13 residues. V dropped 3 bases and J dropped 5; count of bases not matched to a gene: 3. For the CDR3, the DNA is TGTGCCAGCAGTTTTCCAGGGGGGTATGGCTACACCTTC. Translating it yields CASSFPGGYGYTF.

This clone showed up just once. The chain couples TRBV29-1 to TRBJ1-4, with D possibly TRBD1 on 5 matching bases. Germline V gene data show CDR1 as SQVTM and CDR2 as ANQGSEA. V gave up 3 bases and J gave up 8 bases, with 19 bases separating them. The CDR3 extends over 15 amino acids. CDR3 residues: CSVELGSGGEEKLFF. CDR3 bases: TGCAGCGTTGAGTTGGGTTCGGGGGGGGAGGAAAAACTGTTTTTT. The variable domain in full, completed from reference TRBV29-1 and TRBJ1-4, reads SAVISQKPSRDICQRGTSLTIQCQVDSQVTMMFWYRQQPGQSLTLIATANQGSEATYESGFVIDKFPISRPNLTFSTLTVSNMSPEDSSIYLCSVELGSGGEEKLFFGSGTQLSVL.

The chain employs TRBV25-1 and TRBJ1-3, with a tentative D call TRBD1 (5 bases). CDR1 and CDR2 (germline): MGHDK, SYGVNS. Trimming removed 2 bases from V and 3 bases from J, with 8 bases in between. This CDR3 comprises 14 residues. The CDR3 nucleotides are TGTGCCAGCAGTGAAGGGCAGGGTGGAAACACCATATATTTT. Residues: CASSEGQGGNTIYF.

V usage is TRBV28 and J usage is TRBJ1-5; no reliable D call. Deletions cut 3 bases from V and 5 bases from J, with 5 bases between. The CDR3 consists of 12 residues. Germline V gives CDR1 MDHEN, CDR2 SYDVKM. CDR3 region: CASSFGYQPQHF. DNA of the CDR3: TGTGCCAGCAGTTTCGGATATCAGCCCCAGCATTTT.

This chain links TRBV11-1 with TRBJ1-4; no clear D gene. V lost 4 bases, J lost 8 bases, and 14 bases lay in between. CDR3 length: 14 amino acids. Germline CDR1 SGHAT, CDR2 FQDESV (reference sequence). The CDR3 is CASSSPGFREKLFF. In DNA form, the CDR3 reads TGTGCCAGCAGCTCTCCTGGTTTCCGCGAAAAACTGTTTTTT. Looking up the rest from reference TRBV11-1 and TRBJ1-4 gives the full variable domain: EAEVAQSPRYKITEKSQAVAFWCDPISGHATLYWYRQILGQGPELLVQFQDESVVDDSQLPKDRFSAERLKGVDSTLKIQPAELGDSAMYLCASSSPGFREKLFFGSGTQLSVL.

The chain couples TRBV4-1 to TRBJ2-2, with TRBD1 matching 10 bases. V lost 0 bases to trimming and J lost 5 bases; unmatched junction nucleotides: 21. The germline V gene has CDR1 MGHRA and CDR2 YSYEKL. CDR3 size: 22 residues. CDR3 residues: CASSQEGGPGTGAISQTGELFF. For the CDR3, the DNA is TGCGCCAGCAGCCAAGAGGGAGGTCCCGGGACAGGGGCGATATCCCAGACCGGGGAGCTGTTTTTT.

V and J are TRBV18 and TRBJ2-6; no firm D call. CDR3 size: 15 residues. Looked up from germline, CDR1 is KGHSH and CDR2 is LQKENI. Trimming left V 2 bases short and J 3 bases short, with 8 bases between. DNA of the CDR3: TGTGCCAGCTCACCAGATCTCTATGGGGCCAACGTCCTGACTTTC. Amino acid sequence: CASSPDLYGANVLTF.

In its sample, this clone was seen a few times. This chain links TRBV11-2 with TRBJ2-2; 7 nucleotides match TRBD1. V shed 4 bases, J shed 7 bases, and the junction held 6 bases outside the gene matches. The CDR3 has 14 amino acids. Germline CDR1 is SGHAT and CDR2 is FQNNGV. The CDR3 DNA reads as TGTGCCAGCAGCTGGGGACAGATGTACGGGGAGCTGTTTTTT. Translated, it gives CASSWGQMYGELFF.

This CDR3 reads CASSSLTGMLDEQYF. CDR3 DNA: TGTGCCAGCAGTTCTCTGACAGGGATGTTGGACGAGCAGTACTTC. This chain joins TRBV28 and TRBJ2-7, with 7 positions matching TRBD1. V shed 4 bases, J shed 5 bases, and the junction held 11 bases outside the gene matches. The CDR3 length is 15 residues. From germline, CDR1 is MDHEN and CDR2 SYDVKM. The entire variable domain, with the rest obtained from reference TRBV28 and TRBJ2-7, is as follows: DVKVTQSSRYLVKRTGEKVFLECVQDMDHENMFWYRQDPGLGLRLIYFSYDVKMKEKGDIPEGYSVSREKKERFSLILESASTNQTSMYLCASSSLTGMLDEQYFGPGTRLTVT.

The gene calls are TRBV28 and TRBJ1-2; D is possibly TRBD1 (6 bases). This CDR3 has 13 residues. The V gene's germline CDR1 is MDHEN and CDR2 SYDVKM. Trimming took 5 bases from V and 5 from J, leaving 12 bases between them. This chain's CDR3 is CASSEGHEYGYTF. The CDR3 nucleotides are TGTGCCAGCAGTGAGGGACATGAATATGGCTACACCTTC.

On this clone itself: Other DNA sequences in this sample translate to the same CDR3. This rearrangement joins TRBV18 to TRBJ2-5; D gene unclear. Between the trimmed V and J ends, which lost 3 bases and 2 bases, there was a span of 10 bases. This CDR3 region has 14 residues. Germline values: CDR1 KGHSH, CDR2 LQKENI. This chain's CDR3 is CASSPGRLQETQYF. CDR3 in DNA: TGTGCCAGCTCACCCGGACGTTTGCAAGAGACCCAGTACTTC.

The sample holds a few counts of this clone. This chain joins TRBV29-1 and TRBJ1-1; weak D call: TRBD1 (5 bases). Between the trimmed V and J ends, which lost 4 bases and 7 bases, there was a span of 19 bases. CDR1 and CDR2 (germline): SQVTM, ANQGSEA. The CDR3 extends over 14 amino acids. In DNA form, the CDR3 reads TGCAGCGTTGCACAGACCCCTCGGGGCGATGAAGCTTTCTTT. This codes for CSVAQTPRGDEAFF.